The rows below give T cell receptor beta chains drawn from one sample of a study of blood T cell repertoires in COVID-19. Profiled with immunoSEQ multiplex PCR; TCRdb holds only in-frame clones, not every one. The table shows 150,000 to 190,000 clones, with approximately 90% occurring only once. Material for sequencing was peripheral blood. The receptors come from a woman in her sixties or seventies with acute or convalescent COVID-19. Each CDR3 is given with its conserved first and last residue. A D gene is named only where the DNA matches it firmly. The size field is filled for only some rows; it gives once, few, many or a size class.

TRBV27,TRBJ2-3,.,few,TGTGCCAGCAGTACGGTCGCGGCCACAGATACGCAGTATTTT,CASSTVAATDTQYF
TRBV3-1/TRBV3-2,TRBJ1-2,TRBD1,.,TGTGCCAGCAGCCCGACTTGGGACAGAGGCTACACCTTC,CASSPTWDRGYTF
TRBV20-1,TRBJ2-3,TRBD2,once,TGCAGTGCTAGTACAGCTAGCGGGGTTACAGATACGCAGTATTTT,CSASTASGVTDTQYF
TRBV6-5,TRBJ2-1,TRBD1,.,TGTGCCAGCAGTTACTCGGACAGGGAGGATGAGCAGTTCTTC,CASSYSDREDEQFF
TRBV6-2/TRBV6-3,TRBJ1-2,.,.,TGTGCCAGCAGTTACTTGCGAGGCTACACCTTC,CASSYLRGYTF
TRBV5-1,TRBJ2-3,TRBD2,.,TGCGCCAGCCTACTAGCGGGGGGGCCAGAAGATACGCAGTATTTT,CASLLAGGPEDTQYF
TRBV19,TRBJ1-1,TRBD1,.,TGTGCCAGTGCACCGAACGTAGGGACAGCGGCTGAAGCTTTCTTT,CASAPNVGTAAEAFF
TRBV3-1/TRBV3-2,TRBJ2-7,.,.,TGTGCCAGCAGCCAAGCCGGGGAGCAGTACTTC,CASSQAGEQYF
TRBV19,TRBJ2-2,.,.,TGTGCCAGTATCTCGGGTCCGAACACCGGGGAGCTGTTTTTT,CASISGPNTGELFF
TRBV2,TRBJ1-1,.,.,TGTGCCAGCAGTCCTACAGGGAATCATCCTGAAGCTTTCTTT,CASSPTGNHPEAFF
TRBV28,TRBJ1-6,TRBD1,once,TGTGCCAGCAGAACTCCGGGGACAGGGGTTTCACCCCTCCACTTT,CASRTPGTGVSPLHF
TRBV6-5,TRBJ1-2,TRBD1,.,TGTGCCAGCAGTTACTCGACAGGGGGGAACTATGGCTACACCTTC,CASSYSTGGNYGYTF
TRBV21-1,TRBJ2-7,.,.,TGTGCCAGCAGCAAAGGATGGGGGGGGCGGTACGAGCAGTACTTC,CASSKGWGGRYEQYF
TRBV6-6,TRBJ1-2,TRBD1,.,TGTGCCAGCAGTGACCTGGGACAGGGTAACTATGGCTACACCTTC,CASSDLGQGNYGYTF
TRBV5-1,TRBJ2-1,TRBD1,.,TGCGCCAGCAGGCCACGTCTAACAGGGGGTGGCAATGAGCAGTTCTTC,CASRPRLTGGGNEQFF
TRBV5-1,TRBJ2-5,.,once,TGCGCCAGCAGCCCCGCGGCGTCTCAAGAGACCCAGTACTTC,CASSPAASQETQYF
TRBV6-6,TRBJ1-4,TRBD1,few,TGTGCCGGACAGGGTTCTACTAATGAAAAACTGTTTTTT,CAGQGSTNEKLFF
TRBV2,TRBJ1-1,.,.,TGTGCCAGCAGTGAGGGGGGACGTATGAACACTGAAGCTTTCTTT,CASSEGGRMNTEAFF
TRBV24-1,TRBJ2-1,TRBD1,.,TGTGCCACCAGTGATTTGGGTGGGACAGGGTTGTTGAATGAGCAGTTCTTC,CATSDLGGTGLLNEQFF
TRBV6-1,TRBJ1-2,.,.,TGTGCCAGCAGTGACCCGACGGTCGTCGGGGGCTACACCTTC,CASSDPTVVGGYTF
TRBV10-3,TRBJ1-2,.,.,TGTGCCATCAGCGCTGACCAGGTCCGGTATGGCTACACCTTC,CAISADQVRYGYTF
TRBV3-1/TRBV3-2,TRBJ1-4,.,.,TGTGCCAGCAGCCAAGACAGGGTCGGGGAAAAACTGTTTTTT,CASSQDRVGEKLFF
TRBV11-2,TRBJ1-4,TRBD1,.,TGTGCCAGCAGCTTAGGGGACAGGGACTTTGAAAAACTGTTTTTT,CASSLGDRDFEKLFF
TRBV5-8,TRBJ2-7,TRBD1,.,TGTGCCAGCAGCTTATTCCTTGACAGGGACTACGAGCAGTACTTC,CASSLFLDRDYEQYF
TRBV6-5,TRBJ1-1,.,once,TGTGCCAGCAGTTACTTTGGGGCCACTGAAGCTTTCTTT,CASSYFGATEAFF
TRBV30,TRBJ1-1,.,.,TGTGCCTGGAGTCCAACAATGAACACTGAAGCTTTCTTT,CAWSPTMNTEAFF
TRBV5-1,TRBJ1-1,.,.,TGCGCCAGCAGCCCCGGGGCGGGGGCGGACACTGAAGCTTTCTTT,CASSPGAGADTEAFF
TRBV18,TRBJ2-1,TRBD2,few,TGTGCCAGCTCACCAACTAGCGGGTTCAACAATGAGCAGTTCTTC,CASSPTSGFNNEQFF
TRBV28,TRBJ1-3,.,.,TGTGCCAGCAGTTTCAGGGGCTCTGGAAACACCATATATTTT,CASSFRGSGNTIYF
TRBV7-9,TRBJ1-2,TRBD1,.,TGTGCCAGCAGCTACCCCGGGACAGCTAACTATGGCTACACCTTC,CASSYPGTANYGYTF
TRBV23-1,TRBJ2-3,.,.,TGCGCCAGCAGTCATTTAGGAGGGAAGGGCACAGATACGCAGTATTTT,CASSHLGGKGTDTQYF
TRBV7-9,TRBJ2-5,.,once,TGTGCCAGCAGCTTAGGAGCTATCTTCCAAGAGACCCAGTACTTC,CASSLGAIFQETQYF
TRBV6-2/TRBV6-3,TRBJ2-3,.,.,TGTGCCAGCAGTTATAGCAACCCCCGAAAGTATTTT,CASSYSNPRKYF
TRBV6-2/TRBV6-3,TRBJ1-1,.,.,TGTGCCAGCAGTCGTAGTGGCCGGGGGGCCCTTGGAGCTTTCTTT,CASSRSGRGALGAFF
TRBV2,TRBJ2-3,TRBD2,.,TGTGCCAGCAGTGGGACTAGCGGGGGCACAGATACGCAGTATTTT,CASSGTSGGTDTQYF
TRBV23-1,TRBJ2-1,.,.,TGCGCCAGCAATCCATCGGGCAGGGGAGACTACAATGAGCAGTTCTTC,CASNPSGRGDYNEQFF
TRBV5-6,TRBJ1-1,.,.,TGTGCCAGCAGCTTGACAGGGTCGGGCACTGAAGCTTTCTTT,CASSLTGSGTEAFF
TRBV28,TRBJ2-5,.,.,TGTGCCAGCAGTTTCCCCGCAAGCGGACAAGAGACCCAGTACTTC,CASSFPASGQETQYF
TRBV6-6,TRBJ1-1,.,.,TGTGCCAGCAGTTTGGGGCACAGGGAGGGAGCTTTCTTT,CASSLGHREGAFF
TRBV30,TRBJ1-4,TRBD1,.,TGTGCCTGGGAGCCGGGACAGGGATTGAATGAAAAACTGTTTTTT,CAWEPGQGLNEKLFF
TRBV5-8,TRBJ2-2,TRBD1,.,TGTGCCAGCAGCAGACCGGACAGGGGATTAGGCGGGGAGCTGTTTTTT,CASSRPDRGLGGELFF
TRBV28,TRBJ2-5,TRBD1,once,TGTGCCAGCAGTACCCAGACAGGGTTACAAGAGACCCAGTACTTC,CASSTQTGLQETQYF
TRBV18,TRBJ1-3,.,once,TGTGCCAGCTCACCACCGTCGGGGGTTGGAAACACCATATATTTT,CASSPPSGVGNTIYF
TRBV6-6,TRBJ1-5,.,.,TGTGCCAGCAGTCCCACAGGGCTCGGCAATCAGCCCCAGCATTTT,CASSPTGLGNQPQHF
TRBV28,TRBJ2-1,.,.,TGTGCCAGCAGTTTACCTCTCTGGCGGGGGCCGAGGAATGAGCAGTTCTTC,CASSLPLWRGPRNEQFF
TRBV6-2/TRBV6-3,TRBJ2-7,TRBD2,.,TGTGCCAGCAGCCCGACTAGCGGGGGCTACGAGCAGTACTTC,CASSPTSGGYEQYF
TRBV19,TRBJ1-6,TRBD1,.,TGTGCCAGTCTCGGACAGGGGAGGTCACCCCTCCACTTT,CASLGQGRSPLHF
TRBV7-9,TRBJ1-3,.,.,TGTGCCAGCAGCATCCTCCTTGGGACTGCTGGAAACACCATATATTTT,CASSILLGTAGNTIYF
TRBV27,TRBJ1-6,TRBD1,.,TGTGCCAGCAGTTTATCTTCAGGGGGCGGCTTCTCCTATAATTCACCCCTCCACTTT,CASSLSSGGGFSYNSPLHF
TRBV10-2,TRBJ2-4,TRBD1,.,TGCGCCAGCACCAAATTGACCAAATCGACAGGGGAAGGGACCAAAAACATTCAGTACTTC,CASTKLTKSTGEGTKNIQYF